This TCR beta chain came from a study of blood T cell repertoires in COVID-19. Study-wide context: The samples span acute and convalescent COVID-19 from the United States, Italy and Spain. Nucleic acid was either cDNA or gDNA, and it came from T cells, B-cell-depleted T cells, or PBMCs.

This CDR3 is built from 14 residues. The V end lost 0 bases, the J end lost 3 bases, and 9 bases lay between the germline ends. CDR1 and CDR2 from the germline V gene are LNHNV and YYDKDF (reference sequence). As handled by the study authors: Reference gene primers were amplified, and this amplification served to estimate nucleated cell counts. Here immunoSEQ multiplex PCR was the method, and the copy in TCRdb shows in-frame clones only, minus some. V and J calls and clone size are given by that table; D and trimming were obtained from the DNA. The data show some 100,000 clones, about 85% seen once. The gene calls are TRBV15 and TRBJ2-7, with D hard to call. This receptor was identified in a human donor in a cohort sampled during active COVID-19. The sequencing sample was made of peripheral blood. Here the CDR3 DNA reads TGTGCCACCAGCAGAGATACCTATTACTACGAGCAGTACTTC. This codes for CATSRDTYYYEQYF.